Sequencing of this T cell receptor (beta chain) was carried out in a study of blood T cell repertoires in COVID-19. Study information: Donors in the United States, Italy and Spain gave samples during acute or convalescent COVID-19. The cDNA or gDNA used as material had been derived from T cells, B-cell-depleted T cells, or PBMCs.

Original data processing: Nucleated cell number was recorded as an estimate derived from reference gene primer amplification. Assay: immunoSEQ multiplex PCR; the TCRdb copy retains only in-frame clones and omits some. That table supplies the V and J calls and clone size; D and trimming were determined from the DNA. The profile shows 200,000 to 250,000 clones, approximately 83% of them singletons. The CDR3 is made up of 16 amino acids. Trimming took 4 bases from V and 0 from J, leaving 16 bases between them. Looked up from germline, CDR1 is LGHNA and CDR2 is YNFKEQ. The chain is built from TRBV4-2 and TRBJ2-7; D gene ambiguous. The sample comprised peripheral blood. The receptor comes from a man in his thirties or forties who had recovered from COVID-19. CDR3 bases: TGTGCCAGCAGCCCCTTCCTCTTACAGTCCTCCTACGAGCAGTACTTC. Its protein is CASSPFLLQSSYEQYF.